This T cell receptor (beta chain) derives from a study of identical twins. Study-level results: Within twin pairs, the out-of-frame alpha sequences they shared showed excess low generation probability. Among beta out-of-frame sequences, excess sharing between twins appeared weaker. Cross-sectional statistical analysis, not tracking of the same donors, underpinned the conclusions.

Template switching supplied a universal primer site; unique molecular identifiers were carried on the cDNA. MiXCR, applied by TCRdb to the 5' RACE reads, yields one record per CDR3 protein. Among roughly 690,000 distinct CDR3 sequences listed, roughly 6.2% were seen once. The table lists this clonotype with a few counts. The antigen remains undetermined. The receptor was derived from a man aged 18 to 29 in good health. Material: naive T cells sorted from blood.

CDR3 protein: CASSLGALTYNEQFF. The DNA of the CDR3 is TGTGCCAGCAGCTTAGGGGCCCTAACCTACAATGAGCAGTTCTTC. The chain couples TRBV7-2 to TRBJ2-1; D gene uncertain. V was cut by 1 base and J by 2 bases, with 9 bases left in between. The CDR3 consists of 15 residues. Germline V lookup: CDR1 SGHTA, CDR2 FQGNSA.